This T cell receptor beta chain was documented in a study of identifying expanded T cells in peripheral blood. Whole-study results and caveats: Variance in clone template counts between roughly two-week samples significantly increased with total template count across all healthy donors. Technical replicates showed roughly 1.2 changed clones; around 2 weeks roughly 15; four weeks 19.

Libraries were prepared by immunoSEQ multiplex PCR; TCRdb keeps only in-frame clonotypes and omits some of them. The table records about 94,000 clones, 88% of them present only once. Germline CDR1 is MNHEY and CDR2 is SVGAGI. This CDR3 is 15 amino acids long. Deletions cut 0 bases from V and 2 bases from J, with 11 bases between. For this clone: Its target is not known.

Sequenced: blood. V is TRBV6-5 and J is TRBJ2-7; unclear D gene. The clonotype was recovered from a person between 18 and 75 years old in good health. The CDR3 reads CASSYSFYTAYEQYF. The CDR3 DNA is TGTGCCAGCAGTTACTCTTTTTACACAGCCTACGAGCAGTACTTC.